The clone carrying this TCR beta chain showed up just a few times. These data originate in a study of identical twins. TCRdb reprocessed the 5' RACE reads with MiXCR, giving one entry per CDR3 protein. Among fewer than 250,000 distinct CDR3 sequences listed, 15% to 20% were seen once. Germline assignment: CDR1 SEHNR and CDR2 FQNEAQ (reference sequence). The CDR3 runs 14 residues. Deletions cut 6 bases from V and 2 bases from J, with 12 bases between. The sample also formed part of further work on T cells expressing NK-cell markers.

Sequencing was carried out using CD8+ T cells sorted from blood. The receptor comes from a young woman in good health. The chain uses TRBV7-9 and TRBJ2-3; the D gene could be TRBD1 or TRBD2 (5 bases each). Here the CDR3 reads CASSPGPNTDTQYF. CDR3 bases: TGTGCCAGCAGTCCGGGGCCAAACACAGATACGCAGTATTTT.